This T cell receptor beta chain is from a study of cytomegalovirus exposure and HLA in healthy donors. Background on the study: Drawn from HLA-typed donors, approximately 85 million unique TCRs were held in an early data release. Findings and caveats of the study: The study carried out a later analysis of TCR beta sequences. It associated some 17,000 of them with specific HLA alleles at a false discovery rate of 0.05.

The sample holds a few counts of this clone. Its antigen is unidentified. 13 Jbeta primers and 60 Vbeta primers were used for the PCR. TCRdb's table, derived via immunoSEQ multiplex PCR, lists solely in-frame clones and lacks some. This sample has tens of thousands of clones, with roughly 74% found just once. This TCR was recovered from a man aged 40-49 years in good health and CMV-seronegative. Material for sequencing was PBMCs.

The CDR3 loop reads CASRRLRGRSSNTGELFF. In nucleotides, the CDR3 is TGTGCCAGCCGCCGGTTGCGGGGGCGCTCCTCTAACACCGGGGAGCTGTTTTTT. V and J are TRBV11-2 and TRBJ2-2; D is possibly TRBD2 (7 bases). Trimming shortened V by 8 bases and J by 2 bases, and 24 bases separated the two germline ends. The CDR3 loop spans 18 amino acids. The germline gives CDR1 SGHAT, CDR2 FQNNGV.